What follows describes a single T cell receptor beta chain. Its cognate antigen is unknown. With 60 Vbeta and 13 Jbeta primers, the PCR was carried out. Sequencing was performed with immunoSEQ multiplex PCR; in TCRdb, only in-frame clones are kept and a portion is missing. The data hold under 200,000 clones, with approximately 88% observed a single time. These data come from a study of cytomegalovirus exposure and HLA in healthy donors. Findings and limits, study-wide: Listed as cytomegalovirus-associated were 150 to 200 TCR beta chains. Both high specificity and high sensitivity reportedly marked the classifier's diagnosis of cytomegalovirus status. Whilst most TCR sequences proved rare, a subset of public TCRs occurred across many donors. A few chains linked to CMV were shown in vitro to be specific for CMV antigens.

Germline V lookup: CDR1 MNHEY, CDR2 SVGAGI. CDR3 length: 15 amino acids. V was cut by 8 bases and J by 2 bases, with 19 bases left in between. The specimen was PBMCs. The chain is built from TRBV6-5 and TRBJ2-7; tentative D call: TRBD2 (6 bases). This TCR derives from a woman in her forties or fifties in good health and CMV-seropositive. In DNA form, the CDR3 reads TGTGCCAGCGCCCGATCGGGGGACTTTACCTACGAGCAGTACTTC. This translates into CASARSGDFTYEQYF.